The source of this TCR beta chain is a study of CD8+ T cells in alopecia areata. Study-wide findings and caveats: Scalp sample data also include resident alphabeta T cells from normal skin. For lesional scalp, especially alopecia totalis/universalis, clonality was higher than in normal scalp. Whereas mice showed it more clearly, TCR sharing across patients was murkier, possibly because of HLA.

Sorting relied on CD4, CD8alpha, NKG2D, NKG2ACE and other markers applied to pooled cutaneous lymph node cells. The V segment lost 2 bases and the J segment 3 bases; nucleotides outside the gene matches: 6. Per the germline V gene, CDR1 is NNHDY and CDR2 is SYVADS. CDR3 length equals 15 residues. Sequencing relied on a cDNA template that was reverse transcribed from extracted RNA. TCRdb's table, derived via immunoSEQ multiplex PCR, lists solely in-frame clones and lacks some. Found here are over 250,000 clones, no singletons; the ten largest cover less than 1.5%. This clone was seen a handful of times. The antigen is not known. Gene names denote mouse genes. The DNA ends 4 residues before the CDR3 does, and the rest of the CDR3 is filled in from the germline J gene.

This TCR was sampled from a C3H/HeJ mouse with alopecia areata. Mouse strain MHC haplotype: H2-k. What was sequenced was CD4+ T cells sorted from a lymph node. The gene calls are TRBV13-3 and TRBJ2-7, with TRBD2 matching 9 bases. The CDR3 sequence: CASSEKTGGVYEQYF. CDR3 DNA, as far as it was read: TGTGCCAGCAGTGAAAAGACTGGGGGAGTCTAT.